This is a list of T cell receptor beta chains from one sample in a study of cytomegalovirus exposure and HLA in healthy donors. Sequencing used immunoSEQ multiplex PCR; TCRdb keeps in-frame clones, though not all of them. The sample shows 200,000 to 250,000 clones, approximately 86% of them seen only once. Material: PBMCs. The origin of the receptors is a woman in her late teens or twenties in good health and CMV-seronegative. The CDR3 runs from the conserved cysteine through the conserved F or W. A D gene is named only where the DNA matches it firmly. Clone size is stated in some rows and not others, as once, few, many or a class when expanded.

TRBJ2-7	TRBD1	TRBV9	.	CASSGRDRPYEQYF	TGTGCCAGCAGCGGCCGGGACAGACCCTACGAGCAGTACTTC
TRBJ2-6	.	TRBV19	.	CASSIGRDKRANVLTF	TGTGCCAGTAGTATAGGCCGGGACAAGAGGGCCAACGTCCTGACTTTC
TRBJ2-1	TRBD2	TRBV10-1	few	CASSRSSGNEQFF	TGCGCCAGCAGTAGGTCTAGCGGCAATGAGCAGTTCTTC
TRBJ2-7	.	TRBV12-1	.	CASSFARVSDTAIAYEQYF	TGTGCCAGCAGCTTTGCGCGGGTGTCCGACACAGCAATCGCCTACGAGCAGTACTTC
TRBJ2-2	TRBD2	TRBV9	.	CASSRSGRGNTGELFF	TGTGCCAGCAGCCGTAGCGGGCGGGGGAACACCGGGGAGCTGTTTTTT
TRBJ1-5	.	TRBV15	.	CATSRAREYQPQHF	TGTGCCACCAGCAGAGCACGAGAATATCAGCCCCAGCATTTT
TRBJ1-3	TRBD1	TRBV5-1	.	CASSPRTGGSGNTIYF	TGCGCCAGCAGCCCCAGGACAGGAGGCTCTGGAAACACCATATATTTT
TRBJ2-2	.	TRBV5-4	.	CASAPRGWTGELFF	TGTGCCAGCGCCCCCCGGGGGTGGACCGGGGAGCTGTTTTTT
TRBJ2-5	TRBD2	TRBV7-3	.	CASSISGSSGETQYF	TGTGCCAGCAGTATTAGCGGGAGCTCGGGGGAGACCCAGTACTTC
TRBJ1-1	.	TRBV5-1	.	CASSRGGVSTEAFF	TGCGCCAGCAGCAGGGGGGGAGTGAGCACTGAAGCTTTCTTT
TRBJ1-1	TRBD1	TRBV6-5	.	CASSYSPTGGAFF	TGTGCCAGCAGTTACTCTCCGACAGGGGGGGCTTTCTTT
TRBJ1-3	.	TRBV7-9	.	CASSSLSSGNTIYF	TGTGCCAGCAGCTCTCTCAGCTCTGGAAACACCATATATTTT
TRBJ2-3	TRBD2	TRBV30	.	CAWSGLAGGTSTDTQYF	TGTGCCTGGAGTGGACTAGCGGGAGGTACTAGCACAGATACGCAGTATTTT
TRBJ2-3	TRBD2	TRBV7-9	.	CASSVPRGDSPTDTQYF	TGTGCCAGCAGCGTCCCTCGGGGGGACTCCCCCACAGATACGCAGTATTTT
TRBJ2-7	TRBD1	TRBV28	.	CASSQPGQGRYEQYF	TGTGCCAGCAGTCAACCGGGACAGGGTCGCTACGAGCAGTACTTC
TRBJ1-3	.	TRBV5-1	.	CASSLQGSGDTIYF	TGCGCCAGCAGCTTGCAGGGGTCAGGGGACACCATATATTTT
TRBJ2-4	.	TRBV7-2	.	CASSGHRVLGNIQYF	TGTGCCAGCAGCGGCCACCGGGTCCTTGGAAACATTCAGTACTTC
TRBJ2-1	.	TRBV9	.	CASSVAGQGSYNEQFF	TGTGCCAGCAGCGTAGCAGGGCAGGGCTCCTACAATGAGCAGTTCTTC
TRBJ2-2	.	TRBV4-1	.	CASSQEGAGPPGELFF	TGCGCCAGCAGCCAAGAAGGCGCAGGCCCCCCCGGGGAGCTGTTTTTT
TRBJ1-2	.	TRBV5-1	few	CASSLLGGRDGYTF	TGCGCCAGCAGCTTGTTGGGGGGTCGCGATGGCTACACCTTC
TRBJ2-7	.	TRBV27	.	CASSPEDSYEQYF	TGTGCCAGCAGCCCCGAAGACAGCTACGAGCAGTACTTC
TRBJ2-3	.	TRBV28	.	CASSRQGSSTDTQYF	TGTGCCAGCAGTCGCCAGGGTTCTAGCACAGATACGCAGTATTTT
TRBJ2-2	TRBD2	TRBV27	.	CASSLAGGRLFF	TGTGCCAGCAGTTTGGCGGGAGGGCGGCTGTTTTTT
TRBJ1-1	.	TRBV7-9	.	CASSRQTDNTEAFF	TGTGCCAGCAGCCGACAGACAGATAACACTGAAGCTTTCTTT
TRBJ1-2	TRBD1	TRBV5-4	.	CASSLAPGQGGLMYGYTF	TGTGCCAGCAGCTTGGCCCCGGGACAGGGGGGCCTGATGTATGGCTACACCTTC
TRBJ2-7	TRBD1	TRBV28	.	CASKGQGAYEQYF	TGTGCCAGCAAGGGGCAGGGGGCGTACGAGCAGTACTTC
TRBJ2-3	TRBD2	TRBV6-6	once	CASRMTSGYTDTQYF	TGTGCCAGCCGAATGACTAGCGGGTACACAGATACGCAGTATTTT
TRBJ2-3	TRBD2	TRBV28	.	CASSLFGGSSTDTQYF	TGTGCCAGCAGTTTATTCGGGGGGAGTAGCACAGATACGCAGTATTTT
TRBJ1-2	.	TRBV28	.	CASSLWGLGGYTF	TGTGCCAGCAGTTTATGGGGGCTAGGCGGCTACACCTTC
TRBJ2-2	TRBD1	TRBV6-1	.	CASTMGGQGTGELFF	TGTGCCAGCACCATGGGGGGACAGGGCACCGGGGAGCTGTTTTTT
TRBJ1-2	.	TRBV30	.	CAWSGEGGIYGYTF	TGTGCCTGGAGTGGGGAGGGAGGAATCTATGGCTACACCTTC
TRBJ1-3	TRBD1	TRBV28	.	CASSLSGTGNTIYF	TGTGCCAGCAGTTTATCGGGGACAGGGAACACCATATATTTT
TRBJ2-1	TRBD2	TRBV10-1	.	CASSESPTSGSRKPYNEQFF	TGCGCCAGCAGTGAGTCACCCACTAGCGGGAGTAGGAAGCCCTACAATGAGCAGTTCTTC
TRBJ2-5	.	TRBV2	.	CASSAAAETQYF	TGTGCCAGCAGTGCTGCTGCGGAGACCCAGTACTTC
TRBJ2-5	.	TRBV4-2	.	CASSQDPLARETQYF	TGTGCCAGCAGCCAAGACCCCCTAGCGCGCGAGACCCAGTACTTC
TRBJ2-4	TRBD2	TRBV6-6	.	CASSPTSGSAKNIQYF	TGTGCCAGCAGTCCCACTAGCGGGAGCGCCAAAAACATTCAGTACTTC
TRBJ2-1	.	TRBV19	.	CASAPGGSYNEQFF	TGTGCCAGTGCTCCCGGGGGATCCTACAATGAGCAGTTCTTC
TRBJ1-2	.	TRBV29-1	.	CSVLGGQQGYTF	TGCAGCGTCTTGGGAGGTCAACAAGGCTACACCTTC
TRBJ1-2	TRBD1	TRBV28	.	CASTIPGQFDYGYTF	TGTGCCAGCACCATACCGGGACAGTTTGACTATGGCTACACCTTC
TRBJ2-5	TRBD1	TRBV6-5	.	CASGDSANSETQYF	TGTGCCAGCGGGGACAGCGCTAATTCGGAGACCCAGTACTTC
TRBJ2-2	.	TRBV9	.	CASSVEQFRSGELFF	TGTGCCAGCAGCGTAGAACAGTTCCGCTCCGGGGAGCTGTTTTTT
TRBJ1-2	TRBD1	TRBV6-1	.	CASSETGPYGYTF	TGTGCCAGCAGTGAGACAGGGCCCTATGGCTACACCTTC
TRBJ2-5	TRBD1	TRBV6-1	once	CASSLGQGPQETQYF	TGTGCCAGCAGTCTCGGACAGGGACCTCAAGAGACCCAGTACTTC
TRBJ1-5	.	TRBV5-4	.	CASSLAPPEPQHF	TGTGCCAGCAGCTTGGCTCCTCCAGAGCCCCAGCATTTT
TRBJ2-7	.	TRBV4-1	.	CASSQVPLTGYEQYF	TGCGCCAGCAGCCAAGTGCCCCTTACGGGCTACGAGCAGTACTTC
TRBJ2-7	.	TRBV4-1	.	CASSQDSDQGLSYEQYF	TGCGCCAGCAGCCAAGATTCCGATCAGGGCCTCTCCTACGAGCAGTACTTC
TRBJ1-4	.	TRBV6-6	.	CASSYSGDMGEKLFF	TGTGCCAGCAGTTACTCGGGGGACATGGGTGAAAAACTGTTTTTT
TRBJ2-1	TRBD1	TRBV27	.	CASSRRQGAYNEQFF	TGTGCCAGCAGTCGTCGACAGGGGGCATACAATGAGCAGTTCTTC
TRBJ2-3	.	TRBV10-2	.	CASSAERDTQYF	TGCGCCAGCAGTGCTGAGAGGGATACGCAGTATTTT
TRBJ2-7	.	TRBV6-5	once	CASSYFGDPTYEQYF	TGTGCCAGCAGTTACTTTGGAGACCCAACCTACGAGCAGTACTTC
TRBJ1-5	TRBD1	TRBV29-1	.	CSVGPQGGQPQHF	TGCAGCGTTGGTCCACAGGGGGGTCAGCCCCAGCATTTT
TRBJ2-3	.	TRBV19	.	CASRITTQGSTDTQYF	TGTGCCAGTAGAATAACCACTCAGGGAAGCACAGATACGCAGTATTTT
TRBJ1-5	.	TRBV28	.	CASSLTGFYQPQHF	TGTGCCAGCAGCCTTACAGGGTTTTATCAGCCCCAGCATTTT
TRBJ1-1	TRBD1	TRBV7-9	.	CASSLGNRDRAVEAFF	TGTGCCAGCAGCTTAGGGAACCGGGACAGGGCTGTTGAAGCTTTCTTT
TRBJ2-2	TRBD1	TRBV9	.	CASSVGQGINTGELFF	TGTGCCAGCAGCGTCGGACAGGGTATTAACACCGGGGAGCTGTTTTTT
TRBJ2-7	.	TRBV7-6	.	CASSLGGDSVTSFYEQYF	TGTGCCAGCAGCTTAGGCGGCGATAGCGTCACCTCATTCTACGAGCAGTACTTC
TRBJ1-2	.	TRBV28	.	CASSSIWAGYTF	TGTGCCAGCAGTTCAATATGGGCTGGCTACACCTTC